The TCR beta chain described here comes from a study of control samples from healthy donors and cancer patients. Only in-frame clones appear in the TCRdb table, and some are missing; sequencing was by immunoSEQ multiplex PCR. This repertoire shows about 100,000 clones, about 86% found once; its top ten account for over 12%. J was trimmed by 4 bases and V by 4 bases; bases with no gene match: 3. This CDR3 spans 16 amino acids. In germline, CDR1 is SGHKS, CDR2 YYEKEE (reference sequence). The sample holds one count of this clone. V and J are TRBV5-5 and TRBJ2-3; TRBD2 matches at 16 bases. Sequenced sample: blood. This receptor was identified in a man aged 25 to 40 in good health. CDR3 residues: CASSTGLAGGADTQYF. CDR3 nucleotide sequence: TGTGCCAGCAGCACGGGACTAGCGGGAGGGGCAGATACGCAGTATTTT. Full variable domain (remainder filled in from reference TRBV5-5 and TRBJ2-3): DAGVTQSPTHLIKTRGQQVTLRCSPISGHKSVSWYQQVLGQGPQFIFQYYEKEERGRGNFPDRFSARQFPNYSSELNVNALLLGDSALYLCASSTGLAGGADTQYFGPGTRLTVL.